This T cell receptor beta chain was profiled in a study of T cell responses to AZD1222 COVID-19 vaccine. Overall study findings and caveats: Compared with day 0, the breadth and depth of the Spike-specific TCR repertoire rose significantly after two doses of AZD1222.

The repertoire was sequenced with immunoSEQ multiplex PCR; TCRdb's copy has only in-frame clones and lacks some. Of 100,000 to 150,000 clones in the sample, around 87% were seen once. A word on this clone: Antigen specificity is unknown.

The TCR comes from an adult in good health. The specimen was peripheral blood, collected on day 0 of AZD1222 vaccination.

The CDR3: CASSLDRAQSPLHF. The DNA for the CDR3 is TGCGCCAGCAGCTTGGACAGGGCTCAATCACCCCTCCACTTT. The chain employs TRBV5-1 and TRBJ1-6; D is possibly TRBD1 (6 bases). The V end was cut by 0 bases, the J end by 10 bases, with 11 bases between. The germline V gene has CDR1 SGHRS and CDR2 YFSETQ. The CDR3 runs 14 residues.